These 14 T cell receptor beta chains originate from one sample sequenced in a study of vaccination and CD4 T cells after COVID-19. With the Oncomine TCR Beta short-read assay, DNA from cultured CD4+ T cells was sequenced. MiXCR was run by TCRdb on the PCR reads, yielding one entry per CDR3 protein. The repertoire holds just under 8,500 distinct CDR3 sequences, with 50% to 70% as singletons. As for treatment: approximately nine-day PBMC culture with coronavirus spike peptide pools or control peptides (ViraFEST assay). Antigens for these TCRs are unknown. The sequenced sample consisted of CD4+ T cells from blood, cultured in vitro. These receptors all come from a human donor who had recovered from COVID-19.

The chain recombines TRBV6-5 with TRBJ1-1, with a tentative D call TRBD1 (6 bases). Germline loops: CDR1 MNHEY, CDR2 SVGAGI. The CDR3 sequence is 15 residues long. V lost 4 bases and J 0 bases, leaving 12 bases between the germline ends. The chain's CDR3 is CASSSTGRVNTEAFF. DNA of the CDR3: TGTGCCAGCAGTTCCACAGGGAGGGTGAACACTGAAGCTTTCTTT.

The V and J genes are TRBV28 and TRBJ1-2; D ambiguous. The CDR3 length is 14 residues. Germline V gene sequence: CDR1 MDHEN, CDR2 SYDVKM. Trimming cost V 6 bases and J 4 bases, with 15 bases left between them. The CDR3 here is CASRFTGISYGYTF. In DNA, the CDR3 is TGTGCCAGCAGATTCACCGGAATAAGCTATGGCTACACCTTC.

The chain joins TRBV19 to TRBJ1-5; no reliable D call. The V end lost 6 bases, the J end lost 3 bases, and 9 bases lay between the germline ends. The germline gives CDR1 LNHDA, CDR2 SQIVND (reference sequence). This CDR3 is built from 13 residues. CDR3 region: CASSRLDNQPQHF. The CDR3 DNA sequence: TGTGCCAGTAGCCGACTTGACAATCAGCCCCAGCATTTT.

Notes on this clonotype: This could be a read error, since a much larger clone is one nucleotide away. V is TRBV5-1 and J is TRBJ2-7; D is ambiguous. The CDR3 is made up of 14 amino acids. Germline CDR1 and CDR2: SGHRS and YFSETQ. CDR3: CASRLVVFGDEQYF. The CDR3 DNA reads TGCGCCAGCAGATTGGTAGTATTTGGCGACGAGCAGTACTTC.

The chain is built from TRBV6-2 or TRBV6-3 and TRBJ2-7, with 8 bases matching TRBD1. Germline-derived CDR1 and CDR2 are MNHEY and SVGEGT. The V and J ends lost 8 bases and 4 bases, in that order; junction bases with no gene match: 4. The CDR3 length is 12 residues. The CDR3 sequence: CASGDRLYEQYF. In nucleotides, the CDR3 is TGTGCCAGCGGGGACAGGCTGTACGAGCAGTACTTC.

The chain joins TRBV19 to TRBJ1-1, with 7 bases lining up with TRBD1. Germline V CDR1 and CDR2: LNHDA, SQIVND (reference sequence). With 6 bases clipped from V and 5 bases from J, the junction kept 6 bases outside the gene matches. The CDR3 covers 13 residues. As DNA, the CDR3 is TGTGCCAGTAGAGCCGACAGGGAGACTGAAGCTTTCTTT. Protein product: CASRADRETEAFF.

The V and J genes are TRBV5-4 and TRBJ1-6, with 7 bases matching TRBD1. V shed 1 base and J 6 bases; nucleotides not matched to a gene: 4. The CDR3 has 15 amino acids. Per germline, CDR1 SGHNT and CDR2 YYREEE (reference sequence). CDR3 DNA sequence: TGTGCCAGCAGCTTGTCTAGACAGGGTAATTCACCCCTCCACTTT. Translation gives CASSLSRQGNSPLHF.

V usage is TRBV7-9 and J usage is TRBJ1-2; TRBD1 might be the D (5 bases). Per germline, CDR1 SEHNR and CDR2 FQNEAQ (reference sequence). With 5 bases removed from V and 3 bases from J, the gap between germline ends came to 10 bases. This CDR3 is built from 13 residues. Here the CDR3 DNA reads TGTGCCAGCAGCGGGGAGGGGTACTATGGCTACACCTTC. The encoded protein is CASSGEGYYGYTF.

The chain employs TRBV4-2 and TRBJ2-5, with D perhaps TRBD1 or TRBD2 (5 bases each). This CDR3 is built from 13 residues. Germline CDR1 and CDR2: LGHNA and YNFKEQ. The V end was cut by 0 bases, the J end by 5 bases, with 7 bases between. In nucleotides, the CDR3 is TGTGCCAGCAGCCAAGATAGGGACGAGACCCAGTACTTC. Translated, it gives CASSQDRDETQYF.

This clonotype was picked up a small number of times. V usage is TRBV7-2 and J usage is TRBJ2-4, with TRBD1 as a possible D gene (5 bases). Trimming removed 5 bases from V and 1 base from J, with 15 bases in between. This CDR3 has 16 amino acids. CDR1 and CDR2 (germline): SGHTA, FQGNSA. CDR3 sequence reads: CASSDTGRGAKNIQYF. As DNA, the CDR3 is TGTGCCAGCAGCGATACAGGACGTGGGGCCAAAAACATTCAGTACTTC.

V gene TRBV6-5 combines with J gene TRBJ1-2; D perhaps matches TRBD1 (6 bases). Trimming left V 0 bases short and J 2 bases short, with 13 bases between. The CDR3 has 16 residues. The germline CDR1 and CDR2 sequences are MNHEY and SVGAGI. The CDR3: CASSYSSAGANYGYTF. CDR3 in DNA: TGTGCCAGCAGTTACTCGAGCGCAGGGGCGAACTATGGCTACACCTTC.

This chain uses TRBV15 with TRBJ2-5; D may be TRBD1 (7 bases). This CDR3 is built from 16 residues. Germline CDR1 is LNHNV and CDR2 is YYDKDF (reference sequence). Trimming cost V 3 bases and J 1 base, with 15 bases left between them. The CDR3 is CATSRGGQSFQETQYF. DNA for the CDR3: TGTGCCACCAGCAGGGGGGGACAGTCATTCCAAGAGACCCAGTACTTC.

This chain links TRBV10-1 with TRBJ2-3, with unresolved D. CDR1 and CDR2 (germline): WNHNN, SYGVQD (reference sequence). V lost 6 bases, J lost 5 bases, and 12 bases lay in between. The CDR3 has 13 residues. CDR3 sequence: CASSPKGIDTQYF. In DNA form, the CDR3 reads TGCGCCAGCAGCCCCAAGGGTATAGATACGCAGTATTTT.

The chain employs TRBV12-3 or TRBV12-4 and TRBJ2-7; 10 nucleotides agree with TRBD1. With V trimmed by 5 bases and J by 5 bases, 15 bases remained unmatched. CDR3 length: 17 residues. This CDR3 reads CASSPSSGQGIYNEQYF. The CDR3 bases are TGTGCCAGCAGTCCCAGTTCGGGACAGGGGATCTATAACGAGCAGTACTTC.